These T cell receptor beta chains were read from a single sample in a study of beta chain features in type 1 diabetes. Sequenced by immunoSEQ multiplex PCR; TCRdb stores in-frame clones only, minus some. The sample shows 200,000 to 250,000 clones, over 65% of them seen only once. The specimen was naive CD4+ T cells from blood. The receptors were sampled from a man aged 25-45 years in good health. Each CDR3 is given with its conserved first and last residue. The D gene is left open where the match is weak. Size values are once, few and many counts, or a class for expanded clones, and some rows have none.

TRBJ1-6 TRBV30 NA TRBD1 TGTGCCTGGAGTTTGACAGGGGATTCACCCCTCCACTTT CAWSLTGDSPLHF
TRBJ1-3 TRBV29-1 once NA TGCAGCGTTGAGGATCCTGGAAACACCATATATTTT CSVEDPGNTIYF
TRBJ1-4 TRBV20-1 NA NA TGCAGTGCGCAGGGAAATGAAAAACTGTTTTTT CSAQGNEKLFF
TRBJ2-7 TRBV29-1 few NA TGCAGCGTTGAGTCGGGCTATCACTACGAGCAGTACTTC CSVESGYHYEQYF
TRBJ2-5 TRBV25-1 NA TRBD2 TGTGCCAGCAGTGAATACCGCGGTAGCGGGAGAAGAGAGACCCAGTACTTC CASSEYRGSGRRETQYF
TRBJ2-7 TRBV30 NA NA TGTGCCTGGAGTTCAGGTCCATATCCCGAGCAGTACTTC CAWSSGPYPEQYF
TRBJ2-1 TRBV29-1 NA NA TGCAGCGTTGAAGATCGGCTAGCGTCCTACAATGAGCAGTTCTTC CSVEDRLASYNEQFF
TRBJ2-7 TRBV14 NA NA TGTGCCAGCAGCCAAGATGGCGGAGCCTACGAGCAGTACTTC CASSQDGGAYEQYF
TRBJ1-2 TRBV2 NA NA TGTGCCAGCAGTATGAATTTTGGTTACACCTTC CASSMNFGYTF
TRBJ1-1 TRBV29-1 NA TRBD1 TGCAGCGTAAAGCAGGGGGCGAAAGCTTTCTTT CSVKQGAKAFF
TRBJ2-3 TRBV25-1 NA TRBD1 TGTGCCAGCAGTGAACAGGGGACAGGGCTCGCAGATACGCAGTATTTT CASSEQGTGLADTQYF
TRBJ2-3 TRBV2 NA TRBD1 TGTGCCAGCATCCAGGGGGCTTTCACAGATACGCAGTATTTT CASIQGAFTDTQYF
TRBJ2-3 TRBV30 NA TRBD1 TGTGCCTGGAGTGCCCAGGGGGCGCGGGCAGATACGCAGTATTTT CAWSAQGARADTQYF
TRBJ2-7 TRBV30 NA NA TGTGCCTGGAGTGTAAGGGGCAGATCGGGCGAGCAGTACTTC CAWSVRGRSGEQYF
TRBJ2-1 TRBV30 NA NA TGTGCCTGGAGTCTAGATTCCTACAATGAGCAGTTCTTC CAWSLDSYNEQFF
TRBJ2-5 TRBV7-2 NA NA TGTGCCAGCAGCCGCGTACAGGGATGGGAGACCCAGTACTTC CASSRVQGWETQYF
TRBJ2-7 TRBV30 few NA TGTGCCTGGATAGTACCCCCCTACGAGCAGTACTTC CAWIVPPYEQYF
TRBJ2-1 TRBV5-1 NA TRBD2 TGCGCCAGCAGCCCCGGGACTAGCGGGACGGAGCAGTTCTTC CASSPGTSGTEQFF
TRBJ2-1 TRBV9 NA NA TGTGCCAGCAGCGTCCGACCCTTTCTGAGCTCCTACAATGAGCAGTTCTTC CASSVRPFLSSYNEQFF
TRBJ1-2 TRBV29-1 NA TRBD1 TGCAGCGTGGCAGGGGGTGGCTATGGCTACACCTTC CSVAGGGYGYTF
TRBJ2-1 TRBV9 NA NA TGTGCCAGCAGCTTAGGGAGCTACAATGAGCAGTTCTTC CASSLGSYNEQFF
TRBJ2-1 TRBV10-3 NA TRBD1 TGTGCCATCAACCAGGGGGCGGGGAATGAGCAGTTCTTC CAINQGAGNEQFF
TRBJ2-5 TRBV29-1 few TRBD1 TGCAGCGCTGAAAAAACCGGGACAGAGAAAGAGACCCAGTACTTC CSAEKTGTEKETQYF
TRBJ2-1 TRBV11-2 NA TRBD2 TGTGCCAGCAGCTTAGAGGGACTAGCGCAGAATGAGCAGTTCTTC CASSLEGLAQNEQFF
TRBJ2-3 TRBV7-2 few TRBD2 TGTGCCAGCAGCCTCGCCGGGAGGTCAGATACGCAGTATTTT CASSLAGRSDTQYF
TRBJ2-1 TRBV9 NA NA TGTGCCAGCAGCGTAGTTGGCAGGGAAGGCAATGAGCAGTTCTTC CASSVVGREGNEQFF
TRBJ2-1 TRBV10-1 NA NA TGCGCCAGCAGTCTCGGTTATGAGCAGTTCTTC CASSLGYEQFF
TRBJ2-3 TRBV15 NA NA TGTGCCACCAGCACCCGGGACCTTTCGTGGAGGAGAGATACGCAGTATTTT CATSTRDLSWRRDTQYF
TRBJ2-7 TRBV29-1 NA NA TGCAGCGTTGCCAATCGGACACGCTTGGCCGAGCAGTACTTC CSVANRTRLAEQYF
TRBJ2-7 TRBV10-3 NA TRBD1 TGTGCCGGCGGGACAGGGTTCGACGAGCAGTACTTC CAGGTGFDEQYF
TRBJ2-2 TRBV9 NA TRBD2 TGTGCCAGCAGCCCTAGCGGGACGTCCCCCGGGGAGCTGTTTTTT CASSPSGTSPGELFF
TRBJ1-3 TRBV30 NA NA TGTGCCTGGAGTGTCCAAGGAAACACCATATATTTT CAWSVQGNTIYF
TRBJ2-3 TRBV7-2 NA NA TGTGCCAGCACCTCGAAAGATACGCAGTATTTT CASTSKDTQYF
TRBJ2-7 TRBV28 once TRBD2 TGTGCCAGCAGGACAGGACCGGGACTAGCGGAATACGAGCAGTACTTC CASRTGPGLAEYEQYF
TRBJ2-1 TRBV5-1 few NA TGCGCCAGCAGAGCAGATAGCTCCTACAATGAGCAGTTCTTC CASRADSSYNEQFF
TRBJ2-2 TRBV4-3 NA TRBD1 TGCGCCAGCAGCCAGACCGGGACAGGGCGTACCGGGGAGCTGTTTTTT CASSQTGTGRTGELFF
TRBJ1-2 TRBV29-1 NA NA TGCAGCCCCCCGGGACACCCCGATCGGGACTATGGCTACACCTTC CSPPGHPDRDYGYTF
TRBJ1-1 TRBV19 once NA TGTGCCAGTAGTATCCTCCAGAACACTGAAGCTTTCTTT CASSILQNTEAFF
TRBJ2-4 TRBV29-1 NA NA TGCAGCGTTGAGATGGCTCTAGCCAAAAACATTCAGTACTTC CSVEMALAKNIQYF
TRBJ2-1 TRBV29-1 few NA TGCAGCGTTACCGAGTCCTCCTACAATGAGCAGTTCTTC CSVTESSYNEQFF
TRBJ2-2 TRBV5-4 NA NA TGTGCCAGCAGGCTCTTAGGGACCGGGGAGCTGTTTTTT CASRLLGTGELFF
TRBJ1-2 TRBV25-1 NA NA TGTGCCAGCAGTGACACAACCGGGCCGACTGGCTATGGCTACACCTTC CASSDTTGPTGYGYTF
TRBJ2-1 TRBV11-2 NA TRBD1 TGTGCCAGCAGCTTAACCAGGGGGACCAATGAGCAGTTCTTC CASSLTRGTNEQFF
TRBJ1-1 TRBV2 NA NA TGTGCCAGCAGCTCGGCCGGCCAAGCTTTCTTT CASSSAGQAFF
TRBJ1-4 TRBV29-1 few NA TGCAGCGTTGCCACCACCCCAGGGGAAAAACTGTTTTTT CSVATTPGEKLFF
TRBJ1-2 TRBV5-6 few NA TGTGCCAGCACCTCCGCCGGAAGGTACACCTTC CASTSAGRYTF
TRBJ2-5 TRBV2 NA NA TGTGCCAGCAGGTACCAAGAGACCCAGTACTTC CASRYQETQYF
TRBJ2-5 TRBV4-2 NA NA TGTGCCAGCAGCCAATTTTCCGGGGCCCAGGAAAAGACCCAGTACTTC CASSQFSGAQEKTQYF
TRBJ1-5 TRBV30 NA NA TGTGCCTGGAGTGGCTTGGGGACCCAGCCCCAGCATTTT CAWSGLGTQPQHF
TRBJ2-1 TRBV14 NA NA TGTGCCAGCAGCCCGACCCGGACAAACAATGAGCAGTTCTTC CASSPTRTNNEQFF
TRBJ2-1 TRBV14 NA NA TGTGCCAGCAGCCAAGATGTTCCCCCCAGCAATGAGCAGTTCTTC CASSQDVPPSNEQFF
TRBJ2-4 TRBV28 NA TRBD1 TGTGCCAGCAGTCCACAGGGGCCCGTAGCCAAAAACATTCAGTACTTC CASSPQGPVAKNIQYF
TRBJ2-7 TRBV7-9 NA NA TGTGCCAGCAGCCCCTCAAGGAACTACGAGCAGTACTTC CASSPSRNYEQYF
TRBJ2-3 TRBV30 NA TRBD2 TGTGCCTGGACCCAAGGACTAGGAGGCACAGATACGCAGTATTTT CAWTQGLGGTDTQYF
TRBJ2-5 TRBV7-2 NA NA TGTGCCAGCAGCTTTCGGACAGTAGGCGAGACCCAGTACTTC CASSFRTVGETQYF
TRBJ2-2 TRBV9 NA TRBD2 TGTGCCAGCAGCGGCGTAGGACTAGCCGGGGAGCTGTTTTTT CASSGVGLAGELFF